The sequence of this T cell receptor (beta chain) was determined in a study of blood T cell repertoires in COVID-19. This clone was counted once. Germline values: CDR1 MGHDK, CDR2 SYGVNS. The V gene lost 4 bases and the J gene lost 4 bases, with 10 bases spanning the gap. CDR3 length: 14 residues. TCRdb's table, derived via immunoSEQ multiplex PCR, lists solely in-frame clones and lacks some. The repertoire includes more than 300,000 clones, 65% to 85% of them detected once, and around 1.2% sits in the top ten. Sequenced input: peripheral blood. This clonotype originated in a woman aged 45-59 years with acute or convalescent COVID-19. This sequence joins TRBV25-1 and TRBJ2-2; D gene ambiguous. Written as DNA, the CDR3 is TGTGCCAGCAGTGTTGTGGAGCGCACCGGGGAGCTGTTTTTT. Protein sequence: CASSVVERTGELFF.